The 8 T cell receptor beta chains given below trace back to one sample, sequenced in a study of blood T cell repertoires in COVID-19. Sequencing was performed with immunoSEQ multiplex PCR; in TCRdb, only in-frame clones are kept and a portion is missing. This table holds more than 95,000 clones, over 75% found once. Sequencing input: peripheral blood. These receptors were collected from a man between 50 and 59 years old with acute or convalescent COVID-19.

J is TRBJ1-2 and V is TRBV6-5, with 8 bases aligning to TRBD1. This CDR3 region has 13 residues. Germline V gives CDR1 MNHEY, CDR2 SVGAGI. The V segment lost 6 bases and the J segment 5 bases; nucleotides outside the gene matches: 5. The DNA of the CDR3 is TGTGCCAGCAGAACTGGACAGGGTTATGGCTACACCTTC. Encoded protein: CASRTGQGYGYTF.

V usage is TRBV5-1 and J usage is TRBJ1-2; 9 bases are shared with TRBD1. Trimming took 0 bases from V and 7 from J; bases not matched to a gene: 7. This CDR3 comprises 15 residues. Germline CDR1 and CDR2: SGHRS and YFSETQ. Written as DNA, the CDR3 is TGCGCCAGCAGCTTGGCCACAGGGGGCGCGGCTGGCTACACCTTC. Translation gives CASSLATGGAAGYTF.

With regard to this clone: The same CDR3 also results from other DNA sequences found in this sample. The chain employs TRBV12-3 or TRBV12-4 and TRBJ2-7; tentative D call: TRBD2 (5 bases). Trimming cost V 2 bases and J 3 bases, with 8 bases left between them. This CDR3 comprises 13 residues. The CDR3 protein is CASSLFGDYEQYF. Written as DNA, the CDR3 is TGTGCCAGCAGTTTATTCGGGGACTACGAGCAGTACTTC.

This sequence joins TRBV6-6 and TRBJ1-1, with 11 bases identical to TRBD1. The V segment lost 4 bases and the J segment 5 bases; nucleotides outside the gene matches: 3. The CDR3 sequence is 14 residues long. Germline V CDR1 and CDR2: MNHNY, SVGAGI (reference sequence). CDR3 residues: CASSLGQGVTEAFF. CDR3 coding DNA: TGTGCCAGCAGTTTGGGACAGGGGGTAACTGAAGCTTTCTTT.

J is TRBJ2-5 and V is TRBV18, with D possibly TRBD1 on 6 matching bases. CDR1 KGHSH and CDR2 LQKENI come from the germline V gene. V lost 6 bases and J 4 bases, leaving 15 bases between the germline ends. The CDR3 totals 14 residues. Here the CDR3 DNA reads TGTGCCAGCTCCCCTGGAACAGGGCGAGAGACCCAGTACTTC. This gives the protein CASSPGTGRETQYF.

The chain employs TRBV6-5 and TRBJ1-4, with D hard to call. The germline gives CDR1 MNHEY, CDR2 SVGAGI. V lost 5 bases to trimming and J lost 8 bases, with 15 bases between them. The CDR3 totals 14 residues. CDR3 protein: CASSPRPGGEKLFF. The CDR3 bases are TGTGCCAGCAGTCCCCGACCAGGCGGGGAAAAACTGTTTTTT.

The CDR3 loop reads CASSWDRGGTDTQYF. CDR3 nucleotides: TGCGCCAGCAGCTGGGACAGGGGCGGCACAGATACGCAGTATTTT. The gene calls are TRBV5-1 and TRBJ2-3, with 10 bases fitting TRBD1. Germline lookup yields CDR1 SGHRS and CDR2 YFSETQ. V lost 3 bases, J lost 1 base, and 2 bases stayed unmatched. The CDR3 sequence is 15 residues long. Complete variable domain (other parts from reference TRBV5-1 and TRBJ2-3): KAGVTQTPRYLIKTRGQQVTLSCSPISGHRSVSWYQQTPGQGLQFLFEYFSETQRNKGNFPGRFSGRQFSNSRSEMNVSTLELGDSALYLCASSWDRGGTDTQYFGPGTRLTVL.

The chain joins TRBV14 to TRBJ1-2; 9 bases are a match to TRBD1. The trim removed 0 bases at V and 5 bases at J, leaving 4 bases unmatched. This CDR3 contains 15 residues. CDR1 is SGHDN and CDR2 is FVKESK in the germline V gene. CDR3 region: CASSQDYGTGYGYTF. Written as DNA, the CDR3 is TGTGCCAGCAGCCAAGATTACGGGACAGGGTATGGCTACACCTTC.